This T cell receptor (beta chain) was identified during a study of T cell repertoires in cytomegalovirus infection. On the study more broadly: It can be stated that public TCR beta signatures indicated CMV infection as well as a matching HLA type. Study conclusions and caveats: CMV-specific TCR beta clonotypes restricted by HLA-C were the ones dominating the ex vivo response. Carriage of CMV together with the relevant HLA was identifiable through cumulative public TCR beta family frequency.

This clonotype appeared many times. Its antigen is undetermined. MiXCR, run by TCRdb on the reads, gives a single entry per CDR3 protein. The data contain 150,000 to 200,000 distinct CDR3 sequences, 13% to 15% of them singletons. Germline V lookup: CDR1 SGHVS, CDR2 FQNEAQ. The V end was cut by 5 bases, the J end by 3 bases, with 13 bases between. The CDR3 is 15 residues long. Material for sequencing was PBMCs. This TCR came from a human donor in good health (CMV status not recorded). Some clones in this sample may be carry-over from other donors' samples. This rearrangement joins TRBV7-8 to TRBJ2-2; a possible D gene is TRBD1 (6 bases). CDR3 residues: CASSPWTEDTGELFF. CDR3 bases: TGTGCCAGCAGCCCGTGGACAGAGGACACCGGGGAGCTGTTTTTT.